These T cell receptor beta chains were read from a single sample in a study of cytomegalovirus exposure and HLA in healthy donors. Clones were read by immunoSEQ multiplex PCR, and TCRdb kept only the in-frame ones, dropping some. Among around 260,000 clones listed, about nine tenths were seen once. The source material was PBMCs. Every receptor here comes from a woman in her twenties or thirties in good health and CMV-seronegative. The CDR3 runs from the conserved cysteine through the conserved F or W. The D gene is left open where the match is weak. The size field is filled for only some rows; it gives once, few, many or a size class.

V gene	J gene	clone size	D gene	CDR3 protein	CDR3 DNA
TRBV4-3	TRBJ2-7	.	.	CASSQDILLPYEQYF	TGCGCCAGCAGCCAAGATATACTACTACCATACGAGCAGTACTTC
TRBV5-1	TRBJ1-1	.	.	CASSLARYTEAFF	TGCGCCAGCAGCTTGGCCCGGTACACTGAAGCTTTCTTT
TRBV6-5	TRBJ1-2	.	TRBD1	CASRGQGYGYTF	TGTGCCAGCAGGGGACAGGGTTATGGCTACACCTTC
TRBV4-3	TRBJ2-3	.	.	CASSQTRSSWGDTQYF	TGCGCCAGCAGCCAGACCCGGAGCTCATGGGGAGATACGCAGTATTTT
TRBV11-3	TRBJ2-7	.	TRBD2	CASSLGGLAFDQQYF	TGTGCCAGCAGCTTAGGAGGACTAGCCTTTGATCAGCAGTACTTC
TRBV4-1	TRBJ1-2	.	TRBD1	CASSRLLGQGGDYGYTF	TGCGCCAGCAGCCGACTCTTAGGACAGGGTGGTGACTATGGCTACACCTTC
TRBV13	TRBJ2-4	.	.	CASRLGYGKNIQYF	TGTGCCAGCAGGCTGGGGTACGGCAAAAACATTCAGTACTTC
TRBV23-1	TRBJ2-7	.	TRBD2	CASSRLATYEQYF	TGCGCCAGCAGTCGACTAGCGACCTACGAGCAGTACTTC
TRBV7-6	TRBJ2-7	.	TRBD1	CASSLRDREAYEQYF	TGTGCCAGCAGCTTGCGGGACAGGGAAGCCTACGAGCAGTACTTC
TRBV4-2	TRBJ2-5	few	.	CASSQDPGQQETQYF	TGTGCCAGCAGCCAAGATCCGGGACAACAAGAGACCCAGTACTTC
TRBV28	TRBJ1-4	.	TRBD1	CASSPPQGDLEKLFF	TGTGCCAGCAGTCCGCCGCAGGGGGATTTAGAAAAACTGTTTTTT
TRBV13	TRBJ2-7	.	.	CASSENPRGILGEQYF	TGTGCCAGCAGCGAAAATCCCAGGGGAATCCTTGGGGAGCAGTACTTC
TRBV7-6	TRBJ2-2	.	.	CASSFTGELFF	TGTGCCAGCAGCTTCACCGGGGAGCTGTTTTTT
TRBV7-3	TRBJ2-3	.	.	CASSLSPTGTDTQYF	TGTGCCAGCAGCTTAAGTCCGACAGGCACAGATACGCAGTATTTT
TRBV19	TRBJ1-5	.	.	CASSIRGSNQPQHF	TGTGCCAGTAGTATAAGGGGGAGCAATCAGCCCCAGCATTTT
TRBV5-1	TRBJ1-1	.	TRBD1	CASSLSYRGNTEAFF	TGCGCCAGCAGCTTGTCCTACAGGGGGAACACTGAAGCTTTCTTT
TRBV7-8	TRBJ2-3	once	TRBD2	CASSGWTSETDTQYF	TGTGCCAGCAGCGGTTGGACTAGCGAGACAGATACGCAGTATTTT
TRBV29-1	TRBJ2-3	.	.	CSVVRGTDTQYF	TGCAGCGTCGTAAGGGGTACAGATACGCAGTATTTT
TRBV5-1	TRBJ2-6	.	.	CASSLSVGGANVLTF	TGCGCCAGCAGCTTGTCGGTTGGTGGGGCCAACGTCCTGACTTTC